Listed below are T cell receptor beta chains from one sample, sequenced in a study of shared clonotypes between healthy human individuals. Sequencing was performed with immunoSEQ multiplex PCR; in TCRdb, only in-frame clones are kept and a portion is missing. The sample contains 950,000 to 1,100,000 clones, more than 60% of which appear only once. Sequencing was done on a sample of memory CD4+ T cells sorted from blood. These receptors were collected from a man younger than 35 in good health. Both conserved end residues are part of each CDR3. The order of the fields is D gene, J gene, V gene, clone size, CDR3 length, CDR3 protein, CDR3 DNA. A D gene is named only where the DNA matches it firmly. Expanded clones are given a class, and other clones once, few, many or no size at all.

TRBD1 TRBJ2-5 TRBV6-5 many 15 CASSYGTGSSGTQYF TGTGCCAGCAGTTACGGGACAGGGAGTTCGGGGACCCAGTACTTC
. TRBJ2-1 TRBV6-6 few 12 CASSSRSNEQFF TGTGCCAGCAGTTCCCGGAGCAATGAGCAGTTCTTC
. TRBJ2-7 TRBV11-2 . 14 CASSFPPINYEQYF TGTGCCAGCAGCTTCCCTCCCATCAATTACGAGCAGTACTTC
TRBD1 TRBJ1-6 TRBV6-1 . 15 CASSEQGAMDSPLHF TGTGCCAGCAGTGAGCAGGGGGCAATGGATTCACCCCTCCACTTT
. TRBJ1-4 TRBV25-1 . 14 CASSEGGAGEKLFF TGTGCCAGCAGTGAAGGGGGGGCAGGTGAAAAACTGTTTTTT
TRBD1 TRBJ1-5 TRBV19 . 13 CASRGQGSQPQHF TGTGCCAGTAGAGGACAGGGCTCTCAGCCCCAGCATTTT
. TRBJ1-1 TRBV5-1 . 14 CASRLSRWGNEAFF TGCGCCAGCAGACTAAGTCGCTGGGGAAATGAAGCTTTCTTT
TRBD1 TRBJ1-4 TRBV6-6 few 15 CASSTIGTGGEKLFF TGTGCCAGCAGTACGATCGGGACAGGGGGTGAAAAACTGTTTTTT
. TRBJ2-7 TRBV2 many 15 CASSEALGSPFEQYF TGTGCCAGCAGTGAAGCGCTGGGGTCCCCCTTCGAGCAGTACTTC
. TRBJ1-4 TRBV19 . 14 CASSSLDSLKKLFF TGTGCCAGTAGTTCCTTGGACAGCCTTAAAAAACTGTTTTTT
TRBD1 TRBJ2-5 TRBV11-2 . 15 CASSKTGVPQETQYF TGTGCCAGCAGTAAAACAGGGGTTCCCCAAGAGACCCAGTACTTC
TRBD1 TRBJ2-3 TRBV10-3 . 14 CAINPGQGADTQYF TGTGCCATCAATCCGGGACAGGGGGCAGATACGCAGTATTTT
. TRBJ1-6 TRBV11-2 . 13 CASSLDGKAPLHF TGTGCCAGCAGCTTAGATGGAAAAGCACCCCTCCACTTT
. TRBJ2-7 TRBV2 . 11 CASRISVEQYF TGTGCCAGCAGGATTTCGGTCGAGCAGTACTTC
TRBD1 TRBJ1-1 TRBV19 . 18 CASSIGGQLTFMNTEAFF TGTGCCAGTAGTATAGGGGGACAGCTAACCTTTATGAACACTGAAGCTTTCTTT
. TRBJ2-5 TRBV7-9 . 9 CASAKTQYF TGTGCCAGCGCAAAGACCCAGTACTTC
. TRBJ1-4 TRBV19 . 15 CASSPQEGRGEKLFF TGTGCCAGTAGTCCGCAGGAGGGCAGGGGAGAAAAACTGTTTTTT
. TRBJ1-4 TRBV19 many 12 CASRGDDEKLFF TGTGCCAGCCGTGGGGACGATGAAAAACTGTTTTTT
TRBD1 TRBJ1-1 TRBV2 once 15 CASLRDREMNTEAFF TGTGCCAGTCTCCGGGACAGGGAAATGAACACTGAAGCTTTCTTT
. TRBJ1-1 TRBV10-3 . 13 CAISTGRVTEAFF TGTGCCATCTCCACAGGGAGGGTGACTGAAGCTTTCTTT
. TRBJ1-1 TRBV6-4 . 12 CARQDRSTEAFF TGTGCCCGACAAGACAGGAGCACTGAAGCTTTCTTT
TRBD1 TRBJ2-5 TRBV11-2 . 13 CASSLDRGETQYF TGTGCCAGCAGCTTGGACAGGGGAGAGACCCAGTACTTC
. TRBJ1-5 TRBV19 . 11 CASSPGSGEHF TGTGCCAGTAGCCCTGGGTCGGGGGAACATTTT
. TRBJ2-5 TRBV5-1 . 12 CASSEEGETQYF TGCGCCAGCAGCGAGGAGGGAGAGACCCAGTACTTC
TRBD1 TRBJ2-2 TRBV19 . 15 CASSTGQGNTGELFF TGTGCCAGTAGTACGGGACAGGGGAACACCGGGGAGCTGTTTTTT
TRBD2 TRBJ2-5 TRBV7-2 . 16 CASSLSLAGGGETQYF TGTGCCAGCAGCTTAAGCCTAGCGGGAGGAGGAGAGACCCAGTACTTC
TRBD2 TRBJ2-1 TRBV10-1 . 16 CASSDSLAGPPNEQFF TGCGCCAGCAGTGATTCCCTAGCGGGGCCGCCCAATGAGCAGTTCTTC
TRBD2 TRBJ2-7 TRBV29-1 . 13 CSVVWGGFYEQYF TGCAGCGTTGTTTGGGGGGGATTCTACGAGCAGTACTTC
. TRBJ2-5 TRBV5-6 . 13 CASSWGAGEAQYF TGTGCCAGCAGCTGGGGGGCCGGGGAGGCCCAGTACTTC
. TRBJ2-5 TRBV5-1 once 16 CASSLITGKGQETQYF TGCGCCAGCAGCTTGATTACAGGGAAGGGGCAAGAGACCCAGTACTTC
. TRBJ2-1 TRBV7-9 . 15 CASNLDRASYNEQFF TGTGCCAGCAACCTGGACAGAGCCTCCTACAATGAGCAGTTCTTC
TRBD1 TRBJ1-2 TRBV6-1 . 14 CASSDGQGHYGYTF TGTGCCAGCAGTGACGGACAGGGGCACTATGGCTACACCTTC
TRBD2 TRBJ2-1 TRBV6-1 . 14 CASKLAGDYNEQFF TGTGCCAGCAAACTAGCGGGGGACTACAATGAGCAGTTCTTC
. TRBJ2-5 TRBV4-2 . 15 CASGAEGASHEAQYF TGTGCCAGCGGCGCCGAGGGAGCCTCCCACGAGGCCCAGTACTTC
TRBD2 TRBJ2-3 TRBV6-5 once 16 CASSYSSGGGTDTQYF TGTGCCAGCAGTTACTCGAGCGGGGGAGGCACAGATACGCAGTATTTT
. TRBJ1-5 TRBV11-2 . 13 CASSLIKNQPQHF TGTGCCAGCAGTTTAATTAAGAATCAGCCCCAGCATTTT
. TRBJ2-7 TRBV6-1 . 12 CASRGMSYEQYF TGTGCCAGCAGGGGGATGAGCTACGAGCAGTACTTC
. TRBJ1-4 TRBV7-9 . 15 CASTNSQGRGEKLFF TGTGCCAGCACCAACTCACAGGGCAGAGGTGAAAAACTGTTTTTT
. TRBJ2-7 TRBV6-6 . 14 CASGQTRDAYEQYF TGTGCCAGCGGACAAACCCGGGACGCATACGAGCAGTACTTC
TRBD1 TRBJ2-7 TRBV5-1 . 14 CASSLQGQPYEQYF TGCGCCAGCAGCCTGCAGGGACAGCCTTACGAGCAGTACTTC
. TRBJ2-3 TRBV7-9 . 12 CASSSVSDTQYF TGTGCCAGCAGCTCCGTTTCAGATACGCAGTATTTT
. TRBJ1-3 TRBV11-2 . 13 CASSLLGGNTIYF TGTGCCAGCAGCTTACTGGGGGGAAACACCATATATTTT
TRBD2 TRBJ2-7 TRBV7-9 . 14 CASSQAGGSFEQYF TGTGCCAGCAGCCAAGCGGGAGGGTCGTTCGAGCAGTACTTC
TRBD2 TRBJ2-7 TRBV27 . 14 CASGASGVSYEQYF TGTGCCAGCGGGGCTAGCGGGGTCTCCTACGAGCAGTACTTC
TRBD1 TRBJ1-1 TRBV5-4 . 15 CASSTTGGIYTEAFF TGTGCCAGCAGCACCACAGGGGGCATTTATACTGAAGCTTTCTTT
TRBD1 TRBJ1-2 TRBV2 . 14 CASSERQGKHGYTF TGTGCCAGCAGTGAACGACAGGGGAAGCATGGCTACACCTTC
. TRBJ2-7 TRBV19 few 13 CASLDPNRVEQYF TGTGCCAGCCTCGATCCTAACCGCGTCGAGCAGTACTTC